The TCR beta chain described here comes from a study of Graves' ophthalmopathy and Graves' hyperthyroidism. This clonotype was observed at least ten times. Its antigen is not identified. This CDR3 is built from 17 residues. Germline trimming cut 0 bases from V and 4 bases from J; bases unmatched to any gene: 9. In germline, CDR1 is LGHNA, CDR2 YSLEER. Amplification of TCR beta CDR3 regions used RNA transcripts. Investigators did first-round RT-PCR with HTBI primers, then second-round multiplex PCR. TCRdb reprocessed the multiplex PCR reads via MiXCR and lists one record per CDR3 protein. The sample shows around 340,000 distinct CDR3 sequences, about a sixth of them seen only once. Study results and caveats: In blood, most expanded thyroid clonotypes above 0.001 frequency were also detected.

This TCR was recovered from an adult man with Graves' ophthalmopathy. The chain couples TRBV4-3 to TRBJ1-5; 7 nucleotides match TRBD1. Material for sequencing was peripheral blood. Written as DNA, the CDR3 is TGCGCCAGCAGCCAAGACTGGCCACAGGGGCCAAATCAGCCCCAGCATTTT. This encodes CASSQDWPQGPNQPQHF.